Sequencing of this T cell receptor beta chain was carried out in a study of shared clonotypes between healthy human individuals. Findings and caveats of the study: Sharing across four donors was highest in naive CD4 (roughly 5%) and lowest in memory CD8 (roughly 0.4%). Clonotypes which were not shared had lower generation probabilities than clonotypes that all four donors shared.

Assay: immunoSEQ multiplex PCR; the TCRdb copy retains only in-frame clones and omits some. In the table there are about 79,000 clones, 60% to 70% of which are singletons. CD45RO+ cells plus CCR7-negative CD45RA+ TemRA cells formed CD8 memory. J was trimmed by 8 bases and V by 1 base; bases with no gene match: 5. The CDR3 sequence is 14 residues long. Germline values: CDR1 SNHLY, CDR2 FYNNEI. A remark on this clone: Its antigen remains unidentified.

V is TRBV2 and J is TRBJ2-3, with 8 bases identical to TRBD2. The receptor comes from a man aged 30 to 45 in good health. Sequencing was carried out using memory CD8+ T cells sorted from blood. The subset: CD45RO+ cells pooled with CCR7-negative TemRA cells. The CDR3 loop reads CASSEEVAGTTQYF. The CDR3 coding sequence is TGTGCCAGCAGTGAAGAGGTAGCGGGGACTACGCAGTATTTT.